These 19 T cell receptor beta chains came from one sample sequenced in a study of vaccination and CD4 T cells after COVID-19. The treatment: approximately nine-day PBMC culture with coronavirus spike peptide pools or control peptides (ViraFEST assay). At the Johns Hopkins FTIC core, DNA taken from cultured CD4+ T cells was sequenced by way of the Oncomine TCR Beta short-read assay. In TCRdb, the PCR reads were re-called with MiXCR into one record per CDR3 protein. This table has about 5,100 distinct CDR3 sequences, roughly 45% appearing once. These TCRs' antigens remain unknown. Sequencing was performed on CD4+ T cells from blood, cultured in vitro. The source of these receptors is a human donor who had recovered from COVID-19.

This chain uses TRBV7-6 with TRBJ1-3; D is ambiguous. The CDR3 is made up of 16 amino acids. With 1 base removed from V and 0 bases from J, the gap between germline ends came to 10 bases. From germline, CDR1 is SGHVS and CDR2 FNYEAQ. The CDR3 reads CASSLGRGSSGNTIYF. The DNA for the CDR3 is TGTGCCAGCAGCTTAGGACGCGGGAGCTCTGGAAACACCATATATTTT.

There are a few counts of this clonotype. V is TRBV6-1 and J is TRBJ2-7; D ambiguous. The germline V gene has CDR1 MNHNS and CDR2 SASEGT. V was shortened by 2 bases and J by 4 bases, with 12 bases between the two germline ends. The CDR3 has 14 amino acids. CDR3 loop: CASSESQVAYEQYF. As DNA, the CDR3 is TGTGCCAGCAGTGAATCTCAGGTGGCTTACGAGCAGTACTTC.

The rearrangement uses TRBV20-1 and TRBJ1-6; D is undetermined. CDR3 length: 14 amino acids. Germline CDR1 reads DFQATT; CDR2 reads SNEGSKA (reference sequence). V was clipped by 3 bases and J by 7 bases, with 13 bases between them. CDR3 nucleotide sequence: TGCAGTGCTAGGAGCGGAAGGGAGAATTCACCCCTCCACTTT. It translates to CSARSGRENSPLHF.

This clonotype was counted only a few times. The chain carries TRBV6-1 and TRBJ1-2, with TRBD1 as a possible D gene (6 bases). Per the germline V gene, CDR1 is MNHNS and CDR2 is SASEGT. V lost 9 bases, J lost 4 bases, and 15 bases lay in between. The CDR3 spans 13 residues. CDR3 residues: CASEQGFSYGYTF. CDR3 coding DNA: TGTGCCAGTGAACAGGGTTTTTCCTATGGCTACACCTTC.

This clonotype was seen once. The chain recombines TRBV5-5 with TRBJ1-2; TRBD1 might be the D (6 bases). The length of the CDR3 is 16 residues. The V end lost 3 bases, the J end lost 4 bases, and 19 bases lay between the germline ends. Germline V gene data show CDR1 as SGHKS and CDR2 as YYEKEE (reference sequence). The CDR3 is CASSSGEGGAAYGYTF. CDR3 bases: TGTGCCAGCAGCTCCGGAGAGGGGGGCGCCGCCTATGGCTACACCTTC.

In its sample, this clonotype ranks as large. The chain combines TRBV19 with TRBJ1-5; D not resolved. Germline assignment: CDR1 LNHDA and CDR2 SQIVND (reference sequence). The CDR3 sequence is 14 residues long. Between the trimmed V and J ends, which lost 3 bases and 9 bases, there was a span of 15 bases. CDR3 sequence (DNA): TGTGCCAGTAGTATGGCTTGGGTTGGCGGGCCCCAGCATTTT. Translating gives CASSMAWVGGPQHF. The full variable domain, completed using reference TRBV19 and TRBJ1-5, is DGGITQSPKYLFRKEGQNVTLSCEQNLNHDAMYWYRQDPGQGLRLIYYSQIVNDFQKGDIAEGYSVSREKKESFPLTVTSAQKNPTAFYLCASSMAWVGGPQHFGDGTRLSIL.

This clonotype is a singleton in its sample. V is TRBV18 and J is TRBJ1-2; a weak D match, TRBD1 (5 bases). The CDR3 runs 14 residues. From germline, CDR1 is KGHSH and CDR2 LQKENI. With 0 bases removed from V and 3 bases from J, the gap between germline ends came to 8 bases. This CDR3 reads CASSPPSGHYGYTF. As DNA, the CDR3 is TGTGCCAGCTCACCACCTTCGGGGCACTATGGCTACACCTTC. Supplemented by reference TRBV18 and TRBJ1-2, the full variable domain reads NAGVMQNPRHLVRRRGQEARLRCSPMKGHSHVYWYRQLPEEGLKFMVYLQKENIIDESGMPKERFSAEFPKEGPSILRIQQVVRGDSAAYFCASSPPSGHYGYTFGSGTRLTVV.

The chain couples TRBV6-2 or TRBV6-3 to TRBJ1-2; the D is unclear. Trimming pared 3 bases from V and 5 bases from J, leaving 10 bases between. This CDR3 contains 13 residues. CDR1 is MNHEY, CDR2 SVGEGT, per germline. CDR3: CASSYEQRYGYTF. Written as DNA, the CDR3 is TGTGCCAGCAGTTATGAACAGAGATATGGCTACACCTTC.

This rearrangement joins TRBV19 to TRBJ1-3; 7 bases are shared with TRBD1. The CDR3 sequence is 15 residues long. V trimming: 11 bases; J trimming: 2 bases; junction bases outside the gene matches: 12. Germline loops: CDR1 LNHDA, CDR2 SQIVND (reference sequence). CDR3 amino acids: CALLGQGDTGNTIYF. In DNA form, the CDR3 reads TGTGCCCTCCTCGGGCAGGGGGATACTGGAAACACCATATATTTT.

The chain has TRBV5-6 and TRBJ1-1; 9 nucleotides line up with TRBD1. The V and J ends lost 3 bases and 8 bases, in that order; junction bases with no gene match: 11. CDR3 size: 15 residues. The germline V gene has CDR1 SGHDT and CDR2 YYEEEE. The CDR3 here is CASSWGTGPAHEAFF. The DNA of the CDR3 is TGTGCCAGCAGCTGGGGGACAGGGCCAGCCCACGAAGCTTTCTTT.

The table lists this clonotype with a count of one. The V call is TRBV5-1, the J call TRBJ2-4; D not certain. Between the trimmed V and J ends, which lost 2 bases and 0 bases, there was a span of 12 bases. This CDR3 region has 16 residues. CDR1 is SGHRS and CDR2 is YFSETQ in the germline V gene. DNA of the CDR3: TGCGCCAGCAGCTTCGGGTTGGAACTAGCCAAAAACATTCAGTACTTC. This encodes CASSFGLELAKNIQYF.

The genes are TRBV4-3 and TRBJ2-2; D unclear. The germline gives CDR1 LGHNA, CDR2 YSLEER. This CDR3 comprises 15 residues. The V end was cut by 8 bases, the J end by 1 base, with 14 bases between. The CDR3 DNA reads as TGCGCCAGCCGGTTTCTGGGCGGGAACACCGGGGAGCTGTTTTTT. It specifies CASRFLGGNTGELFF.

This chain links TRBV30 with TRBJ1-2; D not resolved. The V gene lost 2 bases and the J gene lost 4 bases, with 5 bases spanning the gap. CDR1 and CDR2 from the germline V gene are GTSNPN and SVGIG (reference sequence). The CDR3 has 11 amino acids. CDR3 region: CAWSHSYGYTF. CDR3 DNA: TGTGCCTGGAGTCACTCCTATGGCTACACCTTC.

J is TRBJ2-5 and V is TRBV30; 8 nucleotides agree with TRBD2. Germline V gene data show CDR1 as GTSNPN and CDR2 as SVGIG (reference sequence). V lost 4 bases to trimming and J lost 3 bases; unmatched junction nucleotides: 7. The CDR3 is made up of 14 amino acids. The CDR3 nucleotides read TGTGCCTGGATCGGGGGGGGCTTGAAAGAGACCCAGTACTTC. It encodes CAWIGGGLKETQYF.

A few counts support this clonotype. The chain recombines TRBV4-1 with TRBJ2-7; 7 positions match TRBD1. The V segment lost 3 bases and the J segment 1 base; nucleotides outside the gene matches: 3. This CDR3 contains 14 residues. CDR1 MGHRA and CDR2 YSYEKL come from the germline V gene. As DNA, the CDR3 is TGCGCCAGCAGCCAGGTGGACAGGTCCTACGAGCAGTACTTC. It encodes CASSQVDRSYEQYF.

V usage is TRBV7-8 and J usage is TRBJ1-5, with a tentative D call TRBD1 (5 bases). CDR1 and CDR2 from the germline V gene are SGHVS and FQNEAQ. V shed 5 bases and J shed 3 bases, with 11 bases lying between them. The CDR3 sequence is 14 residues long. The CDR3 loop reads CASSRDGDNQPQHF. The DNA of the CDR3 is TGTGCCAGCAGCAGGGACGGGGACAATCAGCCCCAGCATTTT.

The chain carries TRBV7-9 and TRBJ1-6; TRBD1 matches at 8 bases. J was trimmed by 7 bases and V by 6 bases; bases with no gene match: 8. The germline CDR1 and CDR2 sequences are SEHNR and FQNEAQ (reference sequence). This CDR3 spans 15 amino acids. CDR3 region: CASRSDRVYNSPLHF. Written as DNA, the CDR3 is TGTGCCAGCAGATCGGACAGGGTATACAATTCACCCCTCCACTTT.

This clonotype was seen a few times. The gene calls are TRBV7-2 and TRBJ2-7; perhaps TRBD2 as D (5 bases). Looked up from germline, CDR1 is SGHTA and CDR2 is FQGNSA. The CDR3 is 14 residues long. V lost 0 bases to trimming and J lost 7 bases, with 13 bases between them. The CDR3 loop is CASSLASLAGEQYF. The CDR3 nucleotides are TGTGCCAGCAGCTTAGCTAGCCTAGCTGGGGAGCAGTACTTC.

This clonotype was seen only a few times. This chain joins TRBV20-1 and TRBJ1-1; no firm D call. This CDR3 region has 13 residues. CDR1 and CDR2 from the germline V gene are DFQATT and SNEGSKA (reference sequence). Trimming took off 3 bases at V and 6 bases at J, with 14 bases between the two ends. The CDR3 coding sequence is TGCAGTGCTAGGGATCAGCCCGGATCTGAAGCTTTCTTT. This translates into CSARDQPGSEAFF.